Below, 3 T cell receptor beta chains from the same sample are listed, as sequenced in a study of technical replicates of blood from several donors. Repertoires were generated with immunoSEQ multiplex PCR, while TCRdb's copy carries only in-frame clones and drops some. The table includes some 77,000 clones, 80% to 90% detected once. Sequencing input: PBMCs. The receptors originated from a human donor in good health. Some clones in this sample may be carry-over from other donors' samples.

This chain connects TRBV5-1 to TRBJ2-2; D call uncertain. Trimming removed 0 bases from V and 2 bases from J, with 5 bases in between. The germline gives CDR1 SGHRS, CDR2 YFSETQ. This CDR3 is built from 14 residues. The CDR3 is CASSLESNTGELFF. CDR3 bases: TGCGCCAGCAGCTTGGAGAGTAACACCGGGGAGCTGTTTTTT.

Turning to this clone: One end of the junction is discordant with germline, which a read error may explain. The rearrangement uses TRBV5-4 and TRBJ2-7; TRBD2 matches 15 bases. The CDR3 contains 16 residues. CDR1 is SGHNT, CDR2 YYREEE, per germline (reference sequence). The CDR3, as DNA: TGTGCCAGCAGCCCTGGGACTAGCGGGGGGACCCCTGAGCGGTACTTC. Protein sequence: CASSPGTSGGTPERYF.

The genes are TRBV5-8 and TRBJ2-1, with TRBD1 identical over 8 bases. The CDR3 is 17 amino acids. Looked up from germline, CDR1 is SGHTS and CDR2 is YDEGEE. J lost 4 bases, V lost 3 bases, and 12 bases had no gene match. The CDR3 region has the DNA TGTGCCAGCAGCTCCCTGTGGGGACAGGCCTGGTACAATGAGCAGTTCTTC. It yields the protein CASSSLWGQAWYNEQFF.